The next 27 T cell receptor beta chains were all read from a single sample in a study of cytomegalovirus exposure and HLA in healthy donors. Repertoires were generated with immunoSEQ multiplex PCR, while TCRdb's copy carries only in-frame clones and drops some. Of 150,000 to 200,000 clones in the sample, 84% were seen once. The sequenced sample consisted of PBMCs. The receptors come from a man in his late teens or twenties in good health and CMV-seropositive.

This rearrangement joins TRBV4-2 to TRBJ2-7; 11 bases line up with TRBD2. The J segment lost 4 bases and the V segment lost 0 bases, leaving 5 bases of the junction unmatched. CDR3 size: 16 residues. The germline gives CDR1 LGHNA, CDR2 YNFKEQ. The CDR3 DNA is TGTGCCAGCAGCCAAGAGCTAGCGGGAGGTCTATACGAGCAGTACTTC. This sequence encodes CASSQELAGGLYEQYF.

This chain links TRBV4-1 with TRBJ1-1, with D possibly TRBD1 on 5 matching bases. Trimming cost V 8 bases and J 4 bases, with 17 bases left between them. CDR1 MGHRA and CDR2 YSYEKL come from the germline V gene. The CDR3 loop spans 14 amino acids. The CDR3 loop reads CASESPVGGTEAFF. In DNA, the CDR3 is TGCGCCAGCGAATCACCGGTGGGGGGCACTGAAGCTTTCTTT.

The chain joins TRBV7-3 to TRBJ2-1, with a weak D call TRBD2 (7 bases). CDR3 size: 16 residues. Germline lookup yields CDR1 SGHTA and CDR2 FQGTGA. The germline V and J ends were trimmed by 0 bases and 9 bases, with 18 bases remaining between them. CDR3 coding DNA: TGTGCCAGCAGCTTAACGCCCGGGGGGCCGGGGGCTGAGCAGTTCTTC. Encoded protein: CASSLTPGGPGAEQFF.

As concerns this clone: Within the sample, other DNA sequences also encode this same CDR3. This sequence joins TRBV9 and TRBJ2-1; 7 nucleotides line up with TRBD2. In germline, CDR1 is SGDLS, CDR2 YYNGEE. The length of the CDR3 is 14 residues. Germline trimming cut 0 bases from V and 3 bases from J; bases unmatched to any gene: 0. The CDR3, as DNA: TGTGCCAGCAGCGTAGGCGGGAGCTACAATGAGCAGTTCTTC. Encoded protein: CASSVGGSYNEQFF.

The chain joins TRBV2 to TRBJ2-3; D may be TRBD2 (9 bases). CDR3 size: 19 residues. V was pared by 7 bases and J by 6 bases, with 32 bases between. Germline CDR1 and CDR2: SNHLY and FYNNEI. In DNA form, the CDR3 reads TGTGCCAGCAAAAGGACAGGGTCAGTAGCGGGAGTACGGAGGGATACGCAGTATTTT. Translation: CASKRTGSVAGVRRDTQYF.

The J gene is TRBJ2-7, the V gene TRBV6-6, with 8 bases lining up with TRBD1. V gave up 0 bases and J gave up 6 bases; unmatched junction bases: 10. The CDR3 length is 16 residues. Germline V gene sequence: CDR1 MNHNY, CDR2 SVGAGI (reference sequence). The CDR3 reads CASSYSSGSQGAEQYF. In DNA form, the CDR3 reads TGTGCCAGCAGTTACTCTTCTGGGAGCCAGGGGGCCGAGCAGTACTTC.

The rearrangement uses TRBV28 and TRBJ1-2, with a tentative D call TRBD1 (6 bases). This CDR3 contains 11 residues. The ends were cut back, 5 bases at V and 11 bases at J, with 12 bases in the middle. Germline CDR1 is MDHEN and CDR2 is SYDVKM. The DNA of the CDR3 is TGTGCCAGCAGTCTGAGGACAGAGTACACCTTC. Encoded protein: CASSLRTEYTF.

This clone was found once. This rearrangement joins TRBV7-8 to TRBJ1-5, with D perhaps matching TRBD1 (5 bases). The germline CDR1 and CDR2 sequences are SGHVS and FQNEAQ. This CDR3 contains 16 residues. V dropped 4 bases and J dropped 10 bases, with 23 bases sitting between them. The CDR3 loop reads CASSSVPRARGEPQHF. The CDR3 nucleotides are TGTGCCAGCAGCTCAGTGCCCAGGGCCCGGGGGGAACCCCAGCATTTT.

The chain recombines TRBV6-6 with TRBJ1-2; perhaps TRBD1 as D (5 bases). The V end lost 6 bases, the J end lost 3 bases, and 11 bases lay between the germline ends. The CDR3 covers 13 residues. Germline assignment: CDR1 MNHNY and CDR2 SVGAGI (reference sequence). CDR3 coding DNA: TGTGCCAGCAGCCTCAGGGATCACTATGGCTACACCTTC. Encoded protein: CASSLRDHYGYTF.

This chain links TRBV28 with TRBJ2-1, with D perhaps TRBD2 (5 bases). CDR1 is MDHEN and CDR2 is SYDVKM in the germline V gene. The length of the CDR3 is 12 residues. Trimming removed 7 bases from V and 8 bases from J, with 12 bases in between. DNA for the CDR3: TGTGCCAGCATCCGGGGATTGGATGAGCAGTTCTTC. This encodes CASIRGLDEQFF.

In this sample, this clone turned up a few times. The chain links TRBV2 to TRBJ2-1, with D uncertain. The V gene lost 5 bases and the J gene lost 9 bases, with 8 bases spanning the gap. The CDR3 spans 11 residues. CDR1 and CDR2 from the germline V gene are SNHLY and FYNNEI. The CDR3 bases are TGTGCCAGCAGTCCATTCGGTGAGCAGTTCTTC. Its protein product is CASSPFGEQFF. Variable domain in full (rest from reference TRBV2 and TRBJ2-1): EPEVTQTPSHQVTQMGQEVILRCVPISNHLYFYWYRQILGQKVEFLVSFYNNEISEKSEIFDDQFSVERPDGSNFTLKIRSTKLEDSAMYFCASSPFGEQFFGPGTRLTVL.

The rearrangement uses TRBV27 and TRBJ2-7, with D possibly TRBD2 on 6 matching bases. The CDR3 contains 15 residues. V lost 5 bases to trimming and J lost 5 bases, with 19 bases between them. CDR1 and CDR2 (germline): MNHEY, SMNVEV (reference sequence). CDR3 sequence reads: CASSPRVSGLDEQYF. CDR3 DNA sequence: TGTGCCAGCAGTCCTAGGGTTAGCGGTCTCGACGAGCAGTACTTC.

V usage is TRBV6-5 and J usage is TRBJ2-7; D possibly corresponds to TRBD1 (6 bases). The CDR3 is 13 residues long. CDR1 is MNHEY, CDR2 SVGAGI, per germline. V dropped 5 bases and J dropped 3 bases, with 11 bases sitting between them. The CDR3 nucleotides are TGTGCCAGCAGTCCGGGACACCGCTACGAGCAGTACTTC. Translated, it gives CASSPGHRYEQYF.

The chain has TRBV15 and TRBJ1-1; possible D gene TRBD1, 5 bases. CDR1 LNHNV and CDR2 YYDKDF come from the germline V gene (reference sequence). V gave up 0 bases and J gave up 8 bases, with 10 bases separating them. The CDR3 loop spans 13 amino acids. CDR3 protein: CATSRELRGEAFF. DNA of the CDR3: TGTGCCACCAGCAGAGAATTGCGGGGGGAAGCTTTCTTT.

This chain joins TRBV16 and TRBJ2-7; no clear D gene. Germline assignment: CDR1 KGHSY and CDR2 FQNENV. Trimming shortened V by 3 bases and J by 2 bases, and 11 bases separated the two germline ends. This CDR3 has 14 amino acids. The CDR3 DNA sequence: TGTGCCAGCAGCCACTCGGTCTCCCCCTACGAGCAGTACTTC. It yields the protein CASSHSVSPYEQYF.

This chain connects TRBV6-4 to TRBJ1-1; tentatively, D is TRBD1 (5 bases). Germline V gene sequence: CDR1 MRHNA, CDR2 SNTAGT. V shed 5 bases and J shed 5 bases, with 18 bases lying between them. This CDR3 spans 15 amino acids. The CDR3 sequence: CASSPGPDGGTEAFF. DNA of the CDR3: TGTGCCAGCAGTCCCGGACCCGACGGGGGAACTGAAGCTTTCTTT.

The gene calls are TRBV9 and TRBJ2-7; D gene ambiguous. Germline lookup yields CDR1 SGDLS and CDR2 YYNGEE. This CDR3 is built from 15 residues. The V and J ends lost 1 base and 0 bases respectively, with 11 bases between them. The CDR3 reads CASSVSPGSSYEQYF. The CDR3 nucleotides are TGTGCCAGCAGCGTAAGTCCTGGTAGCTCCTACGAGCAGTACTTC.

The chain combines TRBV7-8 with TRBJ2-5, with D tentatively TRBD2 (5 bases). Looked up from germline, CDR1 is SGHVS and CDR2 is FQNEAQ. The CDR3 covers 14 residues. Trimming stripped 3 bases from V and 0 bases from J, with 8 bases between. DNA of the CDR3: TGTGCCAGCAGCTTGGACGGGGACCAAGAGACCCAGTACTTC. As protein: CASSLDGDQETQYF. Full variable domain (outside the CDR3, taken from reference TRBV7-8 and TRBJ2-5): GAGVSQSPRYKVAKRGQDVALRCDPISGHVSLFWYQQALGQGPEFLTYFQNEAQLDKSGLPSDRFFAERPEGSVSTLKIQRTQQEDSAVYLCASSLDGDQETQYFGPGTRLLVL.

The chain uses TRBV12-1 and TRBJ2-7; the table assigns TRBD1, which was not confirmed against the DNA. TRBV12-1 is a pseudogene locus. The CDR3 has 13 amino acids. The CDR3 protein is CASGGNSSYEQYF. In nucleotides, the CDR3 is TGTGCCTCAGGGGGGAATTCTTCCTACGAGCAGTACTTC.

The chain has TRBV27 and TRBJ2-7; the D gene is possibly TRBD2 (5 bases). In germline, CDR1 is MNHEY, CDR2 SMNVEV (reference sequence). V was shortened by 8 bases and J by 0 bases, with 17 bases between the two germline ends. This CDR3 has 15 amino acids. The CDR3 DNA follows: TGTGCCAGCTCAGGCCGAGGGAAGAGCTCCTACGAGCAGTACTTC. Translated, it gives CASSGRGKSSYEQYF.

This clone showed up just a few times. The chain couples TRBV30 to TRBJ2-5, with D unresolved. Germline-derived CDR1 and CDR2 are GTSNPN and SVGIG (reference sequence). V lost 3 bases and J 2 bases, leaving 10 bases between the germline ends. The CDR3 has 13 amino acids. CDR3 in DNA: TGTGCCTGGAGCCTCCTCAGGCAAGAGACCCAGTACTTC. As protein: CAWSLLRQETQYF.

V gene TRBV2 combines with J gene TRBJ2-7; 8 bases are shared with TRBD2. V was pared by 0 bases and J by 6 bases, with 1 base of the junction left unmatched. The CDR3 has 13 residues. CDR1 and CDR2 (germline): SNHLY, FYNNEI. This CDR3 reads CASSEARGGEQYF. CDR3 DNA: TGTGCCAGCAGTGAAGCCCGGGGGGGCGAGCAGTACTTC.

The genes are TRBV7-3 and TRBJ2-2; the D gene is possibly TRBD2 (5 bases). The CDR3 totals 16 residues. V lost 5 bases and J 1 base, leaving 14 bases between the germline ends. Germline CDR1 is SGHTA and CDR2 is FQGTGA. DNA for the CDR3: TGTGCCAGCAGCCTGACCACCGAGGGGAACACCGGGGAGCTGTTTTTT. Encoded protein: CASSLTTEGNTGELFF.

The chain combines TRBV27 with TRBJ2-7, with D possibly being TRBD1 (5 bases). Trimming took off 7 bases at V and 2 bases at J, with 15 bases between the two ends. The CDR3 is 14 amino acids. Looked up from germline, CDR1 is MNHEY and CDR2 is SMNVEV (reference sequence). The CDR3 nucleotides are TGTGCCAGCATTCGAGGAGTAGGGGCCTACGAGCAGTACTTC. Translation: CASIRGVGAYEQYF.

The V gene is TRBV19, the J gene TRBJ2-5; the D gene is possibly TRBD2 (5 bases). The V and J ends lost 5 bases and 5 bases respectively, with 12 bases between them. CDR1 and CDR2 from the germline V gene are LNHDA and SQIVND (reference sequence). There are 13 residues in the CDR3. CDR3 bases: TGTGCCAGTAGTCTCCGGGATTGGGAGACCCAGTACTTC. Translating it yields CASSLRDWETQYF.

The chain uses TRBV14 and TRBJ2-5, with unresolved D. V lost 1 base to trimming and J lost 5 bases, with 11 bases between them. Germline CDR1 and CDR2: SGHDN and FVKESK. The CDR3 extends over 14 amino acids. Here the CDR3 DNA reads TGTGCCAGCAGCCAAGGATTCTCCAGGGAGACCCAGTACTTC. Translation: CASSQGFSRETQYF.

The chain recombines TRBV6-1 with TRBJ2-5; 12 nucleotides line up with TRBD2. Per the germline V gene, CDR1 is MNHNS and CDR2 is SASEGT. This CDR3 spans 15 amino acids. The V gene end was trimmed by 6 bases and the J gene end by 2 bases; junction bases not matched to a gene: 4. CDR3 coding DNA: TGTGCCAGCAGGACACTAGCGGGAGGTCAAGAGACCCAGTACTTC. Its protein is CASRTLAGGQETQYF.